This T cell receptor beta chain appears in the sequencing data of a study of regulatory T cells in long-lasting Graves disease (dated by TCRdb to the early 2020s). Regarding the complete study: Newly diagnosed Graves' disease patients had taken antithyroid drugs for less than 3 months. Patients with persistent Graves' disease were compared with patients with newly diagnosed Graves' disease using TCR sequencing and RNA sequencing of peripheral blood. The study took place in China and was registered as a clinical trial. A total of around 35 samples underwent TCR sequencing: roughly 13 from persistent and roughly 20 from newly diagnosed Graves' disease patients. General findings and caveats noted by the study authors: Patients with persistent disease shared more public clonotypes (around 2,500) than newly diagnosed patients did (more than 900). Sequencing and analysis were restricted to the TCR beta chain. TRBV28, TRBJ1-2 and TRBJ2-5 were preferentially used in persistent disease, while TRBV20-1 and TRBJ2-1 were favored in newly diagnosed disease. The study examined only peripheral blood because the primary lesion, thyroid tissue, could not be accessed. Compared with newly diagnosed patients, persistent Graves' disease patients had lower TCR Shannon entropy and fewer highly expanded clones, which suggests clonal expansion. As a limitation, the authors acknowledged that the small sample size may reduce accuracy.

Read against the paper, the sample's time point label means: newly diagnosed GD, antithyroid drugs for less than 3 months. For both TCR sequencing and RNA sequencing, RNA was extracted from PBMCs using TRIzol. The diagnosis of Graves' disease was made according to American Thyroid Association guidelines. The patients came from an endocrinology department in Xi'an, China. From each patient, approximately 10 milliliters of peripheral blood was collected into an EDTA anticoagulant tube. PBMCs were isolated by Ficoll Paque Plus density gradient separation without further T cell sorting. An Agilent 2100 Bioanalyzer and agarose gel were used to assess RNA quality, and a NanoDrop 2000 was used to measure RNA concentration. Turning to this clonotype: Its target antigen remains unknown. Base qualities are not provided; no much larger clone lies one nucleotide away.

Library creation used multiplex PCR. Sequencing used an Illumina HiSeq 4000. CDR3 regions were amplified by Arm-PCR with iRepertoire HTBI primers to construct TCR beta libraries. PCR products were gel purified before sequencing. Under the source paper's analysis protocol: Across samples, around 62 TRBV and 13 to 15 TRBJ segments were identified and used for gene usage analysis of CDR3 amino acid clonotypes. COPE and FqMerger were used to merge the filtered high-quality paired reads into contigs. BLAST was used to align contigs to IMGT TRBV, TRBD and TRBJ reference genes, with CDR3 defined following IMGT. Clonotypes above 0.1% frequency were classified as highly expanded clones. Shannon entropy was used to measure repertoire diversity, and the Gini coefficient was used to measure V-J evenness. Clonotypes shared by more than one individual were considered public. Using fastp trimming at Q25 and MiXCR clonotype assembly, TCRdb reanalyzed the public sequencing data and kept in-frame beta chains. Records with the same CDR3 protein are collapsed into one entry carrying the most frequent genes and DNA. These V and J calls derive from TCRdb rather than the authors' analysis. The sample has 400,000 to 500,000 distinct CDR3 sequences on record, 14% of them singletons. The ten largest clones capture approximately 17% of the sample.

Via the germline V gene (reference sequence), CDR1 is GTSNPN and CDR2 SVGIG. The CDR3 numbers 13 residues from cysteine through phenylalanine. Kept here is only the CDR3 DNA, which spans 39 bases and is read in frame from base 1. V drops 3 bases and J drops 5 bases, leaving 10 bases in between. These data also formed part of another study, on T cells in Graves' hyperthyroidism and ophthalmopathy. As that second study puts it: A patient counted as having stable Graves' hyperthyroidism if no progression to ophthalmopathy occurred over 18 months of follow-up. Hyperthyroidism patients were aged 18 to 65 years and newly diagnosed, with disease duration of less than 2 months. Exclusion was applied to patients with uncontrolled infections, other autoimmune diseases, pregnancy or lactation. Diagnoses relied on clinical symptoms, serum thyroxine and TRAb, thyroid ultrasound and orbital computed tomography. A first-round RT-PCR of the TCR CDR3 used the HTBI primer set with the Qiagen OneStep RT-PCR kit. Most expanded thyroid clonotypes (frequency above 0.001) were also detected in blood, a finding suggesting that blood repertoires may reflect thyroid immune responses. A 13 V-J signature model separated ophthalmopathy from stable hyperthyroidism, with around 88% sensitivity and roughly 84% specificity in cross-validation and 80%/75% in testing. During validation, the model predicted progression to ophthalmopathy a median of about 6.3 months ahead of onset, with almost 71% sensitivity and around 73% specificity. TCR V-J signatures able to tell the groups apart were searched for in a discovery cohort of approximately 95 patients, of whom 43 had Graves' ophthalmopathy and 55 to 65 had stable Graves' hyperthyroidism. Prospective prediction of ophthalmopathy was tested in an independent validation cohort consisting of fewer than 20 hyperthyroidism patients and about 17 patients who later progressed to ophthalmopathy. For training and testing, the 100 or so patients in the discovery cohort were randomly divided in a 7:3 ratio. The study also compared thyroid tissue and blood T-cell repertoires from roughly 6 Graves' hyperthyroidism patients. After blood sampling, hyperthyroidism patients were treated with methimazole at a starting dose of 30 mg daily, and ophthalmopathy patients were treated with high-dose intravenous methylprednisolone. Libraries were constructed in a second round of multiplex PCR, after which size selection and purification were performed. The libraries were sequenced on an Illumina HiSeq2000 using paired-end 100 bp reads. SOAPnuke was used to process the raw data, with reads discarded if the reads contained adapters or uncalled bases, had a mean Phred below 15, or lacked an exact constant-primer or identifier match. High-quality paired reads were merged with COPE v1.2.5, and unique nucleotide sequences were defined as clonotypes. MiTCR v1.1 was used to align clonotypes to the IMGT TRBV, TRBD and TRBJ reference segments. The analysis was restricted to V-J combinations with a frequency above 0.0001, which together covered around 99% of the repertoires. A TCS score was defined as the ratio between F50 (clonal expansion) and ExV (chaos), using BLOSUM62-based TCRdist between CDR3 peptides within each V-J. Welch's t-statistics and random forest reduced roughly 530 V-J features to fewer than 15, which were used in a naive Bayes classifier (R e1071). Sample size was not statistically predetermined, and blinding of investigators to group allocation was not performed. The paper describes TCR Vbeta CDR3 sequencing of fewer than 150 peripheral blood samples, made up of fewer than 50 ophthalmopathy patients, roughly 72 hyperthyroidism patients and about 17 progressor patients.

This clonotype originated in a woman aged 45-65 years with Graves disease. Donor details come from another sample of the same person, matched by shared clones. Sequenced here: peripheral blood mononuclear cells (PBMCs), sampled at new diagnosis, from a patient treated with antithyroid drugs. This sequence uses TRBV30 and TRBJ1-4; the D gene cannot be named for sure. The CDR3 protein sequence reads: CAWSGVQNEKLFF. The sequenced DNA is TGTGCCTGGAGCGGGGTACAGAATGAAAAACTGTTTTTT.